This T cell receptor (beta chain) was sequenced during a study of T cell repertoires in cytomegalovirus infection. Study as a whole: CMV infection plus the matching HLA type was flagged by public TCR beta signatures.

Remarks on this clonotype: Antigen: not known.

TCRdb redid the calling of the reads with MiXCR, one entry per CDR3 protein. Among 150,000 to 200,000 distinct CDR3 sequences listed, approximately 17% were seen once. Study-wide findings and caveats: Predominance within the ex vivo response was attributable to HLA-C-restricted CMV-specific TCR beta clonotypes. The cumulative frequency of public TCR beta families distinguished individuals who carried CMV together with the relevant HLA.

Germline V CDR1 and CDR2: MDHEN, SYDVKM. The CDR3 is made up of 20 amino acids. V dropped 3 bases and J dropped 5; count of bases not matched to a gene: 18. Specimen: CD8+ T cells from PBMCs. The V and J genes are TRBV28 and TRBJ2-1; 11 nucleotides match TRBD1. The TCR was taken from a human donor in good health (CMV status not recorded). Some clones in this sample may be carry-over from other donors' samples. In DNA, the CDR3 is TGTGCCAGCAGTTTCCTCACTCCTGGACAGGGGGCGAAATTCCACAATGAGCAGTTCTTC. It specifies CASSFLTPGQGAKFHNEQFF.